A single sample is the source of the 10 T cell receptor beta chains below, sequenced in a study of T-cell memory formation after mild COVID-19. TCRdb re-called the 5' RACE reads with MiXCR, one entry per CDR3 protein. The sample shows around 300,000 distinct CDR3 sequences, approximately 8% of them seen only once. Sample: PBMCs or a T cell subset sorted from them (not recorded which). These receptor sequences come from a man between 18 and 29 years old who had mild COVID-19 (a few samples of this study predate the infection). Cell type and time point are not known.

This clonotype was seen only a few times. The rearrangement uses TRBV6-2 or TRBV6-3 and TRBJ2-2; 10 positions agree with TRBD2. V trimming: 8 bases; J trimming: 0 bases; junction bases outside the gene matches: 6. Germline lookup yields CDR1 MNHEY and CDR2 SVGEGT. The CDR3 extends over 16 amino acids. The CDR3 sequence: CASRTSGEANTGELFF. CDR3 nucleotide sequence: TGTGCCAGCCGGACTAGCGGAGAAGCGAACACCGGGGAGCTGTTTTTT.

The chain combines TRBV24-1 with TRBJ2-3, with 10 bases that match TRBD2. J gave up 2 bases and V 6 bases, and 4 bases lay outside the gene matches. The germline V gene encodes CDR1 KGHDR and CDR2 SFDVKD. The CDR3 has 15 residues. CDR3 amino acids: CATSILAGDTDTQYF. CDR3 DNA: TGTGCCACCAGTATCCTAGCGGGGGACACAGATACGCAGTATTTT.

This clonotype was seen many times. The chain employs TRBV6-1 and TRBJ2-7; weak D call: TRBD1 (8 bases). Looked up from germline, CDR1 is MNHNS and CDR2 is SASEGT. There are 18 residues in the CDR3. The germline V and J ends were trimmed by 6 bases and 7 bases, with 31 bases remaining between them. CDR3 sequence: CASSGWGQQGGSRTEQYF. DNA for the CDR3: TGTGCCAGCAGCGGTTGGGGACAACAGGGGGGGTCGCGGACTGAGCAGTACTTC.

The chain recombines TRBV20-1 with TRBJ2-5, with TRBD2 matching 13 bases. Germline V gives CDR1 DFQATT, CDR2 SNEGSKA (reference sequence). The CDR3 length is 17 residues. The ends lost 3 bases at V and 2 bases at J; junction bases unmatched: 9. The CDR3, as DNA: TGCAGTGCTAGCACCGGGACTAGCGGGGTATTTCAAGAGACCCAGTACTTC. Translating gives CSASTGTSGVFQETQYF.

This rearrangement joins TRBV4-3 to TRBJ1-6; 7 nucleotides agree with TRBD1. The CDR3 loop spans 16 amino acids. Trimming at V came to 3 bases and at J to 10 bases, leaving 12 bases not matched to a gene. Germline assignment: CDR1 LGHNA and CDR2 YSLEER. The CDR3 sequence: CASSQSDRAGGSPLHF. The CDR3 DNA sequence: TGCGCCAGCAGCCAGAGCGACAGGGCCGGAGGGTCACCCCTCCACTTT.

Many counts were recorded for this clonotype. The rearrangement links TRBV27 to TRBJ2-7; a possible D gene is TRBD2 (5 bases). CDR3 length: 14 residues. The germline V gene encodes CDR1 MNHEY and CDR2 SMNVEV (reference sequence). The ends were cut back, 1 base at V and 0 bases at J, with 7 bases in the middle. The CDR3 nucleotides read TGTGCCAGCAGTTTATGGGAGAGCTCCTACGAGCAGTACTTC. It is translated as CASSLWESSYEQYF.

The chain joins TRBV7-9 to TRBJ1-1; D possibly corresponds to TRBD1 (6 bases). V shed 1 base and J shed 0 bases, with 15 bases lying between them. The V gene's germline CDR1 is SEHNR and CDR2 FQNEAQ (reference sequence). The CDR3 has 17 amino acids. This chain's CDR3 is CASSLVGYQGMNTEAFF. CDR3 bases: TGTGCCAGCAGCTTAGTGGGCTACCAGGGGATGAACACTGAAGCTTTCTTT. The whole variable domain, filled in from reference TRBV7-9 and TRBJ1-1, reads DTGVSQNPRHKITKRGQNVTFRCDPISEHNRLYWYRQTLGQGPEFLTYFQNEAQLEKSRLLSDRFSAERPKGSFSTLEIQRTEQGDSAMYLCASSLVGYQGMNTEAFFGQGTRLTVV.

The rearrangement uses TRBV21-1 and TRBJ1-2. TRBV21-1 is noted as a pseudogene. This CDR3 comprises 17 residues. CDR3 in DNA: TGTGCCAGCAGCAATTCTTGGACGATCCTCTCTAGCTATGGCTACACCTTC. Its translation: CASSNSWTILSSYGYTF.

This clonotype was picked up a small number of times. The V call is TRBV16, the J call TRBJ1-1, with D hard to call. Looked up from germline, CDR1 is KGHSY and CDR2 is FQNENV. The CDR3 has 11 amino acids. V was cut by 1 base and J by 7 bases, with 4 bases left in between. The CDR3 region has the DNA TGTGCCAGCAGCCAATACTTTGAAGCTTTCTTT. Residues: CASSQYFEAFF.

V gene TRBV7-2 combines with J gene TRBJ1-5; D call uncertain. The CDR3 is made up of 12 amino acids. Germline CDR1 is SGHTA and CDR2 is FQGNSA. V lost 5 bases and J lost 5, with 7 bases in between. This CDR3 is CASSRTDQPQHF. The CDR3 DNA reads TGTGCCAGCAGCCGGACTGATCAGCCCCAGCATTTT.